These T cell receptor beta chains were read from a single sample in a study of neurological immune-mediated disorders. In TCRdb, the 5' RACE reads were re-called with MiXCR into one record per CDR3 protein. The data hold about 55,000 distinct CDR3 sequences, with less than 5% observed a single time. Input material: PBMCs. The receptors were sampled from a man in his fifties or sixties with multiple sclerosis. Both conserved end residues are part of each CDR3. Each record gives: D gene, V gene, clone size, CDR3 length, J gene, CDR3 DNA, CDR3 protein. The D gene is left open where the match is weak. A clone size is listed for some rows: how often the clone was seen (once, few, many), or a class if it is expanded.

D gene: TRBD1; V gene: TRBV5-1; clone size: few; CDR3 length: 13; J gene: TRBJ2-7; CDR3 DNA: TGCGCCAGCGGACAGGAAAACTCCTACGAGCAGTACTTC; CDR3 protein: CASGQENSYEQYF
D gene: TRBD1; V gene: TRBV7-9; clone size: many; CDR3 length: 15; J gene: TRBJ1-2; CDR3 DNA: TGTGCCAGCAGCCTTCCCGGGACAGGGTATCGCGGCTACACCTTC; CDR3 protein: CASSLPGTGYRGYTF
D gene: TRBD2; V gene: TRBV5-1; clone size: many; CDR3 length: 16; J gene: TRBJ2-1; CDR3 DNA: TGCGCCAGCAGCGCGGATGGCGGGAGGCCCAACAATGAGCAGTTCTTC; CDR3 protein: CASSADGGRPNNEQFF
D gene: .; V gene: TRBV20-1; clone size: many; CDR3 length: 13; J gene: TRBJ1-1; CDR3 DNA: TGCAGTGCTTTTATTTCGGCGAACACTGAAGCTTTCTTT; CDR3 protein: CSAFISANTEAFF
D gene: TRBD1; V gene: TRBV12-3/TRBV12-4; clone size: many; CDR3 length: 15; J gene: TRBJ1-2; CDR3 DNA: TGTGCCAGCAGCCTACGGACAGGGAGTAACTATGGCTACACCTTC; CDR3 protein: CASSLRTGSNYGYTF
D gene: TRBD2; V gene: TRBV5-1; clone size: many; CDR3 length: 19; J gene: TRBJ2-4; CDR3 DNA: TGCGCCAGCAGCTTTAGTTTCCTAGCGGGGGGCACGGCCAAAAACATTCAGTACTTC; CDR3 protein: CASSFSFLAGGTAKNIQYF
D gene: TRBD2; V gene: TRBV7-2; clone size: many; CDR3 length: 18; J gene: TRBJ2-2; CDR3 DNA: TGTGCCAGCAGCTATTCATTCACTAGCGGGAGATCACTCGGGGAGCTGTTTTTT; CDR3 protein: CASSYSFTSGRSLGELFF
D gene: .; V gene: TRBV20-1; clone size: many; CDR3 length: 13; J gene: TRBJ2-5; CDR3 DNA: TGCAGTGCTAGTTCTGCGTACCAAGAGACCCAGTACTTC; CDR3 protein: CSASSAYQETQYF
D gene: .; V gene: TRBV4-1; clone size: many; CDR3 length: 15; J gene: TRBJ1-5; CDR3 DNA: TGCGCCAGCAGCTCGAGGGCCAGTGAGAATCAGCCCCAGCATTTT; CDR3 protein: CASSSRASENQPQHF
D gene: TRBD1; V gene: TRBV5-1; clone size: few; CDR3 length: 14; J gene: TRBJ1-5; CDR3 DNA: TGCGCCAGCAGCTCCCAGGGGGGTGGTCAGCCCCAGAATTTT; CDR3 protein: CASSSQGGGQPQNF
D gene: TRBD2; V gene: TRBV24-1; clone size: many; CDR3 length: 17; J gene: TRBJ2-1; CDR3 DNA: TGTGCCACCAGTGATTATCAAACTAGCGGGAGGGCCCCTGAGCAGTTCTTC; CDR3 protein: CATSDYQTSGRAPEQFF
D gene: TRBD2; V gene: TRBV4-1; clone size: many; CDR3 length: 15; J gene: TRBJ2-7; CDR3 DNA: TGCGCCAGCAGTGAGACCCTAGCGGGTCCCTACGGGCAGTACTTC; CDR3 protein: CASSETLAGPYGQYF
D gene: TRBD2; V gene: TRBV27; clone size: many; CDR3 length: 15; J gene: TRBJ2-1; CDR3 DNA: TGTGCCAGCAGGAGACTAGCGGGAGCCTACAATGAGCAGTTCTTC; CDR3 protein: CASRRLAGAYNEQFF
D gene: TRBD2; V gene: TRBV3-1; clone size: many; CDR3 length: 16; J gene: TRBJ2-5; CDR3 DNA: TGTGCCAGCAGCCAGAGCGGGGGGGCTAAAGAAGAGACCCAGTACTTC; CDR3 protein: CASSQSGGAKEETQYF
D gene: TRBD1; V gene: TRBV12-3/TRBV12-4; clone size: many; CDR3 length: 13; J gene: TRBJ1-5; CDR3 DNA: TGTGCCAGTGGAACAGGGGCGGTGCAGCCCCAGCATTTT; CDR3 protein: CASGTGAVQPQHF
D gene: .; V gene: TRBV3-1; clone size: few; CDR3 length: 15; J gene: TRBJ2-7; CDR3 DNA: TGTGCCAGCAGCAAAGCAGGGGTCTACGTCTACGAGCAGTACTTC; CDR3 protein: CASSKAGVYVYEQYF
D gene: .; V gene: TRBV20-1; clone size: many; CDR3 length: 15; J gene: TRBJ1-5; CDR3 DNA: TGCAGTGCTGAGAGGGGGGGCTACAGCAATCAGCCCCAGAATTTT; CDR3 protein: CSAERGGYSNQPQNF
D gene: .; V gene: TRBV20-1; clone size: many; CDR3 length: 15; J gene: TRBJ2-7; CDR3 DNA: TGCAGTGCTACCCCCCGGAAAGATAACTCCTACGAGCAGTACTTC; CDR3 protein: CSATPRKDNSYEQYF
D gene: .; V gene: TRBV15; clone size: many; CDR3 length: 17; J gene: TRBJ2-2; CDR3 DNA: TGTGCCACCAGCCCCACCGGGGCCCTGAGGAGCACCGGGGAGCTGTTTTTT; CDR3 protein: CATSPTGALRSTGELFF
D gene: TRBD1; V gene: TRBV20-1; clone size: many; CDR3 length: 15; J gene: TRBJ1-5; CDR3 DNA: TGCAGTGCTAGATACAGGGGGCTGGGCAATCAGCCCCAGCATTTT; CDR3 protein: CSARYRGLGNQPQHF
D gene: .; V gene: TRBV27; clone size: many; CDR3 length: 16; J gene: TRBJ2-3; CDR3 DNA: TGTGCCAGCAACCCAACCAAGGGAGCGAGCACAGATACGCAGTATTTT; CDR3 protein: CASNPTKGASTDTQYF
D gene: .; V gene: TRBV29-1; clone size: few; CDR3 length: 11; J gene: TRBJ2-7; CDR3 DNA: TGCAGCGTTGCTACAAGTTTCGAGCAGTACTTC; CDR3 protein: CSVATSFEQYF
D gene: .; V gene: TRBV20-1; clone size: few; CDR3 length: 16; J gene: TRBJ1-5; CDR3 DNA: TGCAGTGCTAGAGATCCGCGGGTCGGGGGGGATCAGCCCCAGAATTTT; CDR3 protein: CSARDPRVGGDQPQNF
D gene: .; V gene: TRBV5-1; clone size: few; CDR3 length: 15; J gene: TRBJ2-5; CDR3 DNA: TGCGCCAGCAGCCCTACGAGGGGACTTCAAGAGACCCAGTACTTC; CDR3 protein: CASSPTRGLQETQYF
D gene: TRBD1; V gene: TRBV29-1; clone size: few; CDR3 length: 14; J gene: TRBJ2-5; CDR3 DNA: TGCAGCGTTGATGAAGGGGGCAACCAAGAGACCCAGTACTTC; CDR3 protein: CSVDEGGNQETQYF
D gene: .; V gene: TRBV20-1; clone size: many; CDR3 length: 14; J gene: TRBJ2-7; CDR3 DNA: TGCAGTGCTAGAGGTTTGGGACATTTATACGAGCAGTACTTC; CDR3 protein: CSARGLGHLYEQYF
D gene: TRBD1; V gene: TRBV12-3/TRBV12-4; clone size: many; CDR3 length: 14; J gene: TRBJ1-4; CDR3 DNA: TGTGCCAGCAGTTTGAGACAGGGTGATGAAAAACTGTTTTTT; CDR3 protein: CASSLRQGDEKLFF
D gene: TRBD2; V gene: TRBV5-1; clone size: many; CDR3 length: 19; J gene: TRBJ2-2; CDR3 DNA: TGCGCCAGCAGCCCTCGGAGAGGGACTAGCGGAGAGAACACCGGGGAGCTGTTTTTT; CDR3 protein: CASSPRRGTSGENTGELFF
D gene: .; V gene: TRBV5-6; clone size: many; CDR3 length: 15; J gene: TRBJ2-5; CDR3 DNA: TGTGCCAGCAGCCTCCCCGCGGGGGCCGGGGAGACCCAGTACTTC; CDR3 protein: CASSLPAGAGETQYF
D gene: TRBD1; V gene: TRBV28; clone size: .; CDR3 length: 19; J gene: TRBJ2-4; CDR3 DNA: TGTGCCAGCAGACCTAGGACAGGGGGCCGCTACATAGCCAAAAAAATTCAGTACTTC; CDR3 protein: CASRPRTGGRYIAKKIQYF
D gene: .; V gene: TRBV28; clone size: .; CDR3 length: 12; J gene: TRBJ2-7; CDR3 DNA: TGTGCCAGCAGCCCTATAGCCTACGAGCAGTACTTC; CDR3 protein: CASSPIAYEQYF
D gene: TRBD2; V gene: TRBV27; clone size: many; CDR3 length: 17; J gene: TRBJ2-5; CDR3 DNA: TGTGCCAGCAGTCCGGGACTAGCGGGAGGGCGGCTAGAGACCCAGTACTTC; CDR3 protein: CASSPGLAGGRLETQYF
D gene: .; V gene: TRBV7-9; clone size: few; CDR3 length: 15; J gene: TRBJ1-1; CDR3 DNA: TGTGCCAGCAGCCCGCTAGGGACACTGAACACTGAAGCTTTCTTT; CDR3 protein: CASSPLGTLNTEAFF
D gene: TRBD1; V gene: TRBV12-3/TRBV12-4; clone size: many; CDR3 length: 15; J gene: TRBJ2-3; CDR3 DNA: TGTGCCAGCAGTTTAGCCGGGGACAGGGGGAATACGCAGTATTTT; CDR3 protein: CASSLAGDRGNTQYF
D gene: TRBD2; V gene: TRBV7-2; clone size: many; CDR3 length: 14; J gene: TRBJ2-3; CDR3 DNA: TGTGCCAGCAGCGTTAGCGGGGTGACAGATACGCAGTATTTT; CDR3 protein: CASSVSGVTDTQYF
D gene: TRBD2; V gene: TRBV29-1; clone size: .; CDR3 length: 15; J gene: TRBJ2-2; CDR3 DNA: TGCAGCGCCAGGGCCCGCGGGGGTGGAACCGGGGAGCTGTTTTTT; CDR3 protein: CSARARGGGTGELFF
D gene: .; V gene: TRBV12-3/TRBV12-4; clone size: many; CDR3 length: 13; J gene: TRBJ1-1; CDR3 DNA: TGTGCCAGCAGTTTTGGAATCCTCACTGAAGCTTTCTTT; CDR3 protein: CASSFGILTEAFF
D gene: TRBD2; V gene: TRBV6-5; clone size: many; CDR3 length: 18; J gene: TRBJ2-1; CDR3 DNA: TGTGCCAGCAGTTGGGTCACCCCTCTAGCGGGGGAGCTTCGGGAGCAGTTCTTC; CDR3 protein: CASSWVTPLAGELREQFF
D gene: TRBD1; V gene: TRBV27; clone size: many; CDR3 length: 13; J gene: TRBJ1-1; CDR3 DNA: TGTGCCAGCAGGCCGGACAGGGCCTCTGAAGCTTTCTTT; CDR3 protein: CASRPDRASEAFF
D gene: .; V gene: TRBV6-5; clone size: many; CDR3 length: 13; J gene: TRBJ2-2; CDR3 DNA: TGTGCCAGCCGACACGCGAACACCGGGGAGCTGTTTTTT; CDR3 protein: CASRHANTGELFF
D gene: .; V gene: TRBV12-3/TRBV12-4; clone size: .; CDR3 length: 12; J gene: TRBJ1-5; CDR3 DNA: TGTGCCAGCACCCTGGGGGATCAGCCCCAGAATTTT; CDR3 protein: CASTLGDQPQNF
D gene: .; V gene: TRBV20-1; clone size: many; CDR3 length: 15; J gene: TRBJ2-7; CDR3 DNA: TGCAGTGCTAGACTTAACCCGGGACCCTTTTACGAGCAGTACTTC; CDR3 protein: CSARLNPGPFYEQYF
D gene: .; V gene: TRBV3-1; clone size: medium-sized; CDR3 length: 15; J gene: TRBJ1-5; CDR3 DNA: TGTGCCAGCAGCCAAACAATGGGGCTGTATCAGCCCCAGCATTTT; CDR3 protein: CASSQTMGLYQPQHF
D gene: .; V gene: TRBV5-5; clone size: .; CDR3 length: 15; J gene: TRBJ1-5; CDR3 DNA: TGTGCCAGCAGCTTGGTAGAGGGTTTGGGGCAGCCCCAGAATTTT; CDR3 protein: CASSLVEGLGQPQNF
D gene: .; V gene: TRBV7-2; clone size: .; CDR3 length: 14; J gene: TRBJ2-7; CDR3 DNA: TGTGCCAGCAGCACCCGGGAAAGGGCGGGCGAGCAGTACTTC; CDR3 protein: CASSTRERAGEQYF
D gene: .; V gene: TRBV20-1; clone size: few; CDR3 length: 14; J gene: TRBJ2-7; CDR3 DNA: TGCAGTGCTAGGGGAAAGGGAGGCTCCTACGAGCAGTACTTC; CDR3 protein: CSARGKGGSYEQYF
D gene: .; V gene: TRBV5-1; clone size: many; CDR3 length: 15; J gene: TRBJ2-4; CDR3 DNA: TGCGCCAGCAGCTTGGGGGCAGTAGCCAAAAACATTCAGTACTTC; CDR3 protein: CASSLGAVAKNIQYF
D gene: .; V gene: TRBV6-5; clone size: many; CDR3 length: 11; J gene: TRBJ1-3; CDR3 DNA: TGTGCCAGCAGTTACGGGAACACCATATATTTT; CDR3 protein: CASSYGNTIYF
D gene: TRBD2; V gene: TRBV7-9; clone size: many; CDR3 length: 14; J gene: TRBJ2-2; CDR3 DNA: TGTGCCAGCAGCCCCCAGCGGGGCACCGGGGAGCTGTTTTTT; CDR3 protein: CASSPQRGTGELFF
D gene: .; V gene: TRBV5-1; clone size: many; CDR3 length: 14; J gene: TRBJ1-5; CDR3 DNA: TGCGCCAGCAGCTTGGATGGAGTTAATCAGCCCCAGAATTTT; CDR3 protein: CASSLDGVNQPQNF
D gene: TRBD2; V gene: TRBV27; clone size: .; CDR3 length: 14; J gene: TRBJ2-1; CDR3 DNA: TGTGCCAGCAGTTTTAGCGGGGGGGCCAGTGAGCAGTTCTTC; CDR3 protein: CASSFSGGASEQFF
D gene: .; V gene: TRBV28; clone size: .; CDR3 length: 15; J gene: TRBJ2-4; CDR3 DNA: TGTGCCAGCAGCCTAGGAGCTGGAGGCAAAAACATTCAGTACTTC; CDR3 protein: CASSLGAGGKNIQYF
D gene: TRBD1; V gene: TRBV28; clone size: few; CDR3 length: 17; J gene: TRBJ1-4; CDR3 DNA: TGTGCCAGCAGTGCCGGGACAGGGTACACAACTAATGAAAAACTGTTTTTT; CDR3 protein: CASSAGTGYTTNEKLFF